These 30 T cell receptor beta chains share one sample of origin, sequenced in a study of blood T cell repertoires in COVID-19. The method was immunoSEQ multiplex PCR; TCRdb's version includes in-frame clones alone and lacks a portion of them. Of about 55,000 clones in the sample, roughly 90% were seen once. Sequenced input: peripheral blood. All receptors come from a human donor with active COVID-19. The donor label of this sample is uncertain.

The chain couples TRBV18 to TRBJ2-1; 11 nucleotides align to TRBD1. This CDR3 comprises 15 residues. CDR1 and CDR2 (germline): KGHSH, LQKENI. Unmatched junction bases numbered 8, after V lost 4 bases and J lost 9 bases. CDR3 loop: CASSQGQGATGEQFF. CDR3 nucleotide sequence: TGTGCCAGCTCACAAGGACAGGGGGCAACAGGTGAGCAGTTCTTC.

The chain recombines TRBV9 with TRBJ2-6; TRBD1 might be the D (7 bases). The germline V gene has CDR1 SGDLS and CDR2 YYNGEE. The CDR3 covers 18 residues. The V and J ends lost 0 bases and 1 base respectively, with 14 bases between them. CDR3 sequence (DNA): TGTGCCAGCAGCGTAGAAAGGGGGCGGGAATCTGGGGCCAACGTCCTGACTTTC. It encodes CASSVERGRESGANVLTF.

This clone has only one observation. This chain connects TRBV6-2 or TRBV6-3 to TRBJ2-1, with 9 bases fitting TRBD2. With V trimmed by 6 bases and J by 8 bases, 8 bases remained unmatched. The germline V gene has CDR1 MNHEY and CDR2 SVGEGT. The CDR3 is 14 residues long. CDR3 sequence: CASSPGTSSYEQFF. The CDR3 DNA sequence: TGTGCCAGCAGCCCTGGGACTAGCAGCTATGAGCAGTTCTTC.

The J gene is TRBJ1-1, the V gene TRBV3-1 (or the pseudogene TRBV3-2); 7 bases map to TRBD1. Germline V CDR1 and CDR2: LGHDT, YNNKEL (reference sequence). Trimming removed 3 bases from V and 2 bases from J; junction bases left unmatched: 3. CDR3 length: 14 amino acids. The CDR3 sequence: CASSHGQVNTEAFF. The CDR3 region has the DNA TGTGCCAGCAGCCACGGACAGGTAAACACTGAAGCTTTCTTT.

The V and J genes are TRBV27 and TRBJ1-6; no clear D gene. This CDR3 region has 16 residues. CDR1 MNHEY and CDR2 SMNVEV come from the germline V gene (reference sequence). Trimming removed 3 bases at V and 7 bases at J, with 16 bases between. For the CDR3, the DNA is TGTGCCAGCAGTTTTGTGGCAGGACTAGAGAATTCACCCCTCCACTTT. Protein product: CASSFVAGLENSPLHF.

This clone was picked up a small number of times. The CDR3 protein is CASSLLAGVVNEQFF. Here the CDR3 DNA reads TGTGCCAGCAGCCTCCTAGCGGGAGTGGTTAATGAGCAGTTCTTC. The genes are TRBV11-2 and TRBJ2-1; 10 bases are shared with TRBD2. CDR1 and CDR2 from the germline V gene are SGHAT and FQNNGV. J was trimmed by 7 bases and V by 5 bases; bases with no gene match: 8. The CDR3 consists of 15 residues. The full variable domain, with the rest looked up from reference TRBV11-2 and TRBJ2-1, is EAGVAQSPRYKIIEKRQSVAFWCNPISGHATLYWYQQILGQGPKLLIQFQNNGVVDDSQLPKDRFSAERLKGVDSTLKIQPAKLEDSAVYLCASSLLAGVVNEQFFGPGTRLTVL.

The chain has TRBV19 and TRBJ2-1, with TRBD1 matching over 10 bases. V shed 7 bases, J shed 2 bases, and the junction held 8 bases outside the gene matches. Per germline, CDR1 LNHDA and CDR2 SQIVND (reference sequence). CDR3 length equals 16 residues. DNA for the CDR3: TGTGCCAGTATTCGGTCGACAGGGGGCCCCTACAATGAGCAGTTCTTC. This encodes CASIRSTGGPYNEQFF.

The V and J genes are TRBV7-2 and TRBJ2-1, with unresolved D. CDR1 and CDR2 from the germline V gene are SGHTA and FQGNSA. The CDR3 loop spans 14 amino acids. Trimming left V 5 bases short and J 6 bases short, with 14 bases between. CDR3: CASSASIGRNEQFF. For the CDR3, the DNA is TGTGCCAGCAGCGCTAGTATAGGTCGCAATGAGCAGTTCTTC. Supplemented by reference TRBV7-2 and TRBJ2-1, the full variable domain reads GAGVSQSPSNKVTEKGKDVELRCDPISGHTALYWYRQSLGQGLEFLIYFQGNSAPDKSGLPSDRFSAERTGGSVSTLTIQRTQQEDSAVYLCASSASIGRNEQFFGPGTRLTVL.

The rearrangement links TRBV10-3 to TRBJ2-2, with 7 bases identical to TRBD1. Germline CDR1 reads ENHRY; CDR2 reads SYGVKD. CDR3 length equals 17 residues. The V segment lost 0 bases and the J segment 5 bases; nucleotides outside the gene matches: 9. CDR3 DNA sequence: TGTGCCATCAGTGAGTCGAACACGCGACAGGGAACCGGGGAGCTGTTTTTT. Amino acids: CAISESNTRQGTGELFF.

The chain has TRBV6-5 and TRBJ1-6; possible D gene TRBD1, 5 bases. The CDR3 covers 14 residues. The V end lost 0 bases, the J end lost 9 bases, and 9 bases lay between the germline ends. Germline CDR1 MNHEY, CDR2 SVGAGI. The CDR3 protein is CASSYSARVSPLHF. CDR3 in DNA: TGTGCCAGCAGTTACTCGGCCAGGGTTTCACCCCTCCACTTT.

Written as DNA, the CDR3 is TGTGCCAGCAGCGGTACCAGGGGGCGAGGCACCGGGGAGCTGTTTTTT. This sequence encodes CASSGTRGRGTGELFF. V usage is TRBV5-6 and J usage is TRBJ2-2; the match to TRBD1 covers 8 bases. The germline V gene has CDR1 SGHDT and CDR2 YYEEEE. CDR3 length equals 16 residues. V shed 4 bases and J 4 bases; nucleotides not matched to a gene: 9.

The V call is TRBV9, the J call TRBJ1-3, with 10 nucleotides matching TRBD1. Germline assignment: CDR1 SGDLS and CDR2 YYNGEE. Trimming cost V 3 bases and J 8 bases; bases outside gene matches: 2. The CDR3 length is 13 residues. CDR3 DNA: TGTGCCAGCAGCGCGGGGACAGGGGACACCATATATTTT. Translated, it gives CASSAGTGDTIYF. The full variable domain, completed using reference TRBV9 and TRBJ1-3, is DSGVTQTPKHLITATGQRVTLRCSPRSGDLSVYWYQQSLDQGLQFLIQYYNGEERAKGNILERFSAQQFPDLHSELNLSSLELGDSALYFCASSAGTGDTIYFGEGSWLTVV.

The chain links TRBV5-1 to TRBJ2-5; weak D call: TRBD1 (5 bases). Germline-derived CDR1 and CDR2 are SGHRS and YFSETQ. V was clipped by 0 bases and J by 2 bases, with 11 bases between them. The CDR3 has 15 amino acids. The CDR3 DNA reads TGCGCCAGCAGCTTGGCGTCGACAGCTCAAGAGACCCAGTACTTC. Residues: CASSLASTAQETQYF.

This chain uses TRBV9 with TRBJ2-3; unclear D gene. The germline V gene encodes CDR1 SGDLS and CDR2 YYNGEE. V lost 4 bases, J lost 2 bases, and 5 bases lay in between. CDR3 length: 12 residues. CDR3 sequence reads: CASSSYTDTQYF. As DNA, the CDR3 is TGTGCCAGCAGCTCCTACACAGATACGCAGTATTTT.

This clone was counted only a few times. V usage is TRBV4-2 and J usage is TRBJ1-1; D call uncertain. The CDR3 covers 14 residues. Germline CDR1 reads LGHNA; CDR2 reads YNFKEQ. V gave up 3 bases and J gave up 1 base, with 9 bases separating them. The CDR3 DNA follows: TGTGCCAGCAGCCAGGAAACAGCGAACACTGAAGCTTTCTTT. It translates to CASSQETANTEAFF.

This chain links TRBV7-2 with TRBJ1-5, with D perhaps matching TRBD1 (6 bases). Germline values: CDR1 SGHTA, CDR2 FQGNSA. This CDR3 spans 15 amino acids. Trimming pared 3 bases from V and 6 bases from J, leaving 15 bases between. In nucleotides, the CDR3 is TGTGCCAGCAGCTTCGGGGGGGGGCGGTTTCAGCCCCAGCATTTT. Its protein product is CASSFGGGRFQPQHF.

The chain carries TRBV7-3 and TRBJ2-1; the match to TRBD2 covers 12 bases. CDR1 and CDR2 (germline): SGHTA, FQGTGA. This CDR3 has 15 residues. V was pared by 5 bases and J by 5 bases, with 4 bases of the junction left unmatched. CDR3 amino acids: CASSRGLAGHNEQFF. CDR3 nucleotide sequence: TGTGCCAGCAGCAGAGGACTAGCGGGGCACAATGAGCAGTTCTTC.

This chain links TRBV5-3 with TRBJ2-7; 7 nucleotides align to TRBD1. TRBV5-3 is noted as an ORF with a role that remains uncertain. There are 17 residues in the CDR3. The ends lost 0 bases at V and 0 bases at J; junction bases unmatched: 9. This chain's CDR3 is CARSLETGRRLSYEQYF. The CDR3 bases are TGTGCCAGAAGCTTGGAGACAGGGCGTCGTCTCTCCTACGAGCAGTACTTC.

The genes are TRBV13 and TRBJ2-1; TRBD1 matches 11 bases. Trimming took 5 bases from V and 2 from J; bases not matched to a gene: 5. This CDR3 spans 16 amino acids. Germline-derived CDR1 and CDR2 are PRHDT and FYEKMQ (reference sequence). CDR3 residues: CASSPWDRGTYNEQFF. The CDR3 coding sequence is TGTGCCAGCAGCCCCTGGGACAGGGGGACCTACAATGAGCAGTTCTTC.

The chain is built from TRBV5-1 and TRBJ2-3; 8 nucleotides line up with TRBD1. From germline, CDR1 is SGHRS and CDR2 YFSETQ. The trim removed 3 bases at V and 0 bases at J, leaving 0 bases unmatched. The CDR3 length is 14 residues. The CDR3 sequence is CASSSGGSTDTQYF. DNA for the CDR3: TGCGCCAGCAGCTCAGGGGGCAGCACAGATACGCAGTATTTT.

The CDR3 DNA reads as TGCGCCAGCAGCTGGGGGGATCCTGATAATTCACCCCTCCACTTT. Protein sequence: CASSWGDPDNSPLHF. V usage is TRBV5-1 and J usage is TRBJ1-6; maybe TRBD1 (5 bases). Per the germline V gene, CDR1 is SGHRS and CDR2 is YFSETQ. This CDR3 has 15 residues. V lost 3 bases and J lost 5, with 12 bases in between.

This rearrangement joins TRBV10-3 to TRBJ1-1; D is ambiguous. Germline assignment: CDR1 ENHRY and CDR2 SYGVKD. This CDR3 region has 11 residues. V was pared by 10 bases and J by 3 bases, with 9 bases between. CDR3 in amino acids: CATTGDTEAFF. The CDR3 nucleotides read TGTGCCACTACGGGAGACACTGAAGCTTTCTTT.

By sample fraction, this clone is medium-sized. The V call is TRBV30, the J call TRBJ2-1; 7 bases agree with TRBD2. Germline-derived CDR1 and CDR2 are GTSNPN and SVGIG (reference sequence). J lost 6 bases, V lost 7 bases, and 6 bases had no gene match. The CDR3 extends over 12 amino acids. DNA of the CDR3: TGTGCCTATCGCGGGAGTCCCAATGAGCAGTTCTTC. Translating it yields CAYRGSPNEQFF.

The chain carries TRBV29-1 and TRBJ2-1; weak D call: TRBD2 (5 bases). The V and J ends lost 3 bases and 4 bases respectively, with 22 bases between them. This CDR3 is built from 17 residues. The germline gives CDR1 SQVTM, CDR2 ANQGSEA. CDR3 sequence reads: CSVEATTGGVRYNEQFF. As DNA, the CDR3 is TGCAGCGTTGAGGCCACCACCGGAGGAGTTAGGTACAATGAGCAGTTCTTC.

The chain recombines TRBV28 with TRBJ2-1, with 8 bases that match TRBD1. The CDR3 totals 16 residues. V was pared by 6 bases and J by 8 bases, with 15 bases of the junction left unmatched. Germline V gene lookup returns CDR1 MDHEN and CDR2 SYDVKM. DNA of the CDR3: TGTGCCAGCAGACGTCACAGCTCAGGGGGCCCGGATGAGCAGTTCTTC. Amino acid sequence: CASRRHSSGGPDEQFF.

CDR3 in amino acids: CASSLMGQGSGNTIYF. As DNA, the CDR3 is TGTGCCAGCAGTCTCATGGGCCAGGGCTCTGGAAACACCATATATTTT. The V gene is TRBV27, the J gene TRBJ1-3; D is perhaps TRBD1 (5 bases). From germline, CDR1 is MNHEY and CDR2 SMNVEV (reference sequence). This CDR3 is built from 16 residues. The ends were cut back, 5 bases at V and 0 bases at J, with 14 bases in the middle.

The V gene is TRBV10-3, the J gene TRBJ1-5; a possible D gene is TRBD1 (5 bases). V dropped 6 bases and J dropped 5 bases, with 11 bases sitting between them. Germline V gene lookup returns CDR1 ENHRY and CDR2 SYGVKD. The CDR3 contains 13 residues. CDR3 protein: CAISPGGDQPQHF. For the CDR3, the DNA is TGTGCCATCAGCCCCGGGGGAGATCAGCCCCAGCATTTT.

There are a few counts of this clone. The rearrangement joins TRBV6-2 or TRBV6-3 to TRBJ1-5; TRBD1 matches 7 bases. The junction had 7 bases not matched to a gene; V was cut back by 1 base and J by 4 bases. CDR1 MNHEY and CDR2 SVGEGT come from the germline V gene. The CDR3 contains 16 residues. CDR3 nucleotides: TGTGCCAGCAGTTACTGGGACAGTGGGGGGAATCAGCCCCAGCATTTT. Its translation: CASSYWDSGGNQPQHF.

The V gene is TRBV30, the J gene TRBJ1-2, with TRBD1 identical over 10 bases. The CDR3 totals 13 residues. After removal of 3 bases from V and 3 bases from J, the junction contained 1 base not matched to a gene. The germline V gene has CDR1 GTSNPN and CDR2 SVGIG (reference sequence). The DNA of the CDR3 is TGTGCCTGGAGCGGGACAGGGGACTATGGCTACACCTTC. Its translation is CAWSGTGDYGYTF.

V usage is TRBV19 and J usage is TRBJ2-2, with D perhaps matching TRBD2 (5 bases). This CDR3 region has 14 residues. The germline gives CDR1 LNHDA, CDR2 SQIVND (reference sequence). V shed 5 bases and J shed 5 bases, with 12 bases lying between them. In DNA, the CDR3 is TGTGCCAGTAGTCCCGGGAAAAAAACCGGGGAGCTGTTTTTT. Its protein is CASSPGKKTGELFF.